This is a list of T cell receptor beta chains from one sample in a study of CD4 T cells in relation to SARS-CoV-2 and coronaviruses. The repertoire was sequenced with immunoSEQ multiplex PCR; TCRdb's copy has only in-frame clones and lacks some. Among tens of thousands of clones listed, over 70% were seen once. Antigen specificity for these receptors is unknown. Specimen: naive CD4+ T cells from PBMCs, cultured in vitro. The source is an adult with COVID-19. Each CDR3 is given without its conserved first and last residue. Expanded clones get a size class; other rows say once, few or many, or leave the size out.

clone_size	v_call	cdr3_aa
NA	TRBV7-9	ASSWSSVSRLSDTQY
NA	TRBV5-1	ASNYLTGGPETQY
few	TRBV27	ASRNLGSGGELF
NA	TRBV6-5	ASSYQGGWEDTQY
NA	TRBV2	ASSWETEKLF
NA	TRBV7-2	ASSLTDTQY
NA	TRBV11-3	ASSLDRGSYNEQF
NA	TRBV2	ASRPGRRNTEAF
NA	TRBV29-1	SVVRVGTDTQY
NA	TRBV6-5	ASSAGTRNNEQF
once	TRBV7-2	ASSSGGPAGVDTQY
NA	TRBV29-1	SGRQGGEKLF
once	TRBV19	ASSMSSRPSVNTYGYT
NA	TRBV9	ASSESSNQPQH
NA	TRBV29-1	SVERASDTQY
NA	TRBV28	ASSSAKPGSNEKLF
once	TRBV30	AWILIRPGGANTEAF
NA	TRBV7-2	ASSLEPDENYGYT
NA	TRBV5-4	ASSPRGQSSYEQY
NA	TRBV7-2	ASSSGLALNEQF
NA	TRBV5-1	ASSLRIEETQY
NA	TRBV6-5	ASSRFDYGYT